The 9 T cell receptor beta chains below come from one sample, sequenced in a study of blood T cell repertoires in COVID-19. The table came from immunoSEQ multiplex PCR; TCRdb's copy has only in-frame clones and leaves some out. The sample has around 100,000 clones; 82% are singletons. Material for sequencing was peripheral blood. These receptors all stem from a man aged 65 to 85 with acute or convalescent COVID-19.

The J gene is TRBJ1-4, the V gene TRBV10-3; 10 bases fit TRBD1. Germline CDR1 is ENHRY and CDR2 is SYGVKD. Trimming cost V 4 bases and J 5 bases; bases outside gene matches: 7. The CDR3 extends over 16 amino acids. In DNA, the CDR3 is TGTGCCATCAGTGGTGGGACAGGGGTAATGAATGAAAAACTGTTTTTT. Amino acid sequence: CAISGGTGVMNEKLFF.

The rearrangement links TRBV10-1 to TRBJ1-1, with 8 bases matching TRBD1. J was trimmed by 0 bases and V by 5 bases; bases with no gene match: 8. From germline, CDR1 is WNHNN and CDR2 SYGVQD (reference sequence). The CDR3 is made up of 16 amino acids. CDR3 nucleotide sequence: TGCGCCAGCAGTTCCGGACAGGGAGCGATGAACACTGAAGCTTTCTTT. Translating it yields CASSSGQGAMNTEAFF.

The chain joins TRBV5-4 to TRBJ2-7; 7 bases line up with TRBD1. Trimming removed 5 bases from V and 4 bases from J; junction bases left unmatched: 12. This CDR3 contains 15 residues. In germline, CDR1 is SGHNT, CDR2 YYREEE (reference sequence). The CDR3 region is CASSRDSQTPYEQYF. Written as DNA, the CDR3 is TGTGCCAGCAGTCGGGACAGCCAGACCCCTTACGAGCAGTACTTC.

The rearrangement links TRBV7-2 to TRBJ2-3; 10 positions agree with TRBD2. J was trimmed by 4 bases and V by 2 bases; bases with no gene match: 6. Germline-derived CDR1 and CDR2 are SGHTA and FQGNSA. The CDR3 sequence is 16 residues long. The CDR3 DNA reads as TGTGCCAGCAGCTTACACCCTAGCGGGGGCGCAGATACGCAGTATTTT. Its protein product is CASSLHPSGGADTQYF.

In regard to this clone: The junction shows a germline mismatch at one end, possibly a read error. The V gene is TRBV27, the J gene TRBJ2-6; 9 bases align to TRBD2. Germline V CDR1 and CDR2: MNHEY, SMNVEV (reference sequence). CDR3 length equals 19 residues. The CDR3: CARSLVAGGVSSGANVLTF. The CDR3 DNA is TGTGCCCGCAGTTTAGTCGCGGGGGGGGTCAGTTCTGGGGCCAACGTCCTGACTTTC.

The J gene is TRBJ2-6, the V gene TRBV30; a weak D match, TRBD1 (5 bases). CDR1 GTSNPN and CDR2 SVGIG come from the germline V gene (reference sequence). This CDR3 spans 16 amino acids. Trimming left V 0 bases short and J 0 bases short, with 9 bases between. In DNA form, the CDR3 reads TGTGCCTGGAGTGTCCGCAGGGACTCTGGGGCCAACGTCCTGACTTTC. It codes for CAWSVRRDSGANVLTF.

The CDR3 is CASSLGLDRGPSGYTF. The CDR3 nucleotides are TGCGCCAGCAGCTTGGGGCTGGACAGGGGGCCGAGTGGCTACACCTTC. The chain links TRBV5-1 to TRBJ1-2, with 11 nucleotides matching TRBD1. Losses at the gene ends were 0 bases for V and 7 bases for J; bases not matched to a gene: 8. The CDR3 is 16 amino acids. Germline loops: CDR1 SGHRS, CDR2 YFSETQ.

Here the CDR3 reads CASSVGDRVLSIQYF. The CDR3 region has the DNA TGCGCCAGCAGCGTGGGGGACAGGGTATTGAGCATTCAGTACTTC. This chain joins TRBV5-1 and TRBJ2-4; 9 bases are shared with TRBD1. The CDR3 has 15 residues. The germline V gene has CDR1 SGHRS and CDR2 YFSETQ. The V and J ends lost 4 bases and 9 bases, in that order; junction bases with no gene match: 11.

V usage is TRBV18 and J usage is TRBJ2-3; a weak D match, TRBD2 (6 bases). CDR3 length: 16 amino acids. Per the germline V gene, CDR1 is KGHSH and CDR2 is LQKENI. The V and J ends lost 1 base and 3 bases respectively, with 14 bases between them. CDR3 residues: CASSPQLTGVTDTQYF. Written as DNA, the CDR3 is TGTGCCAGCTCACCACAATTAACGGGGGTTACAGATACGCAGTATTTT.